This passage covers 8 T cell receptor beta chains from one sample sequenced in a study of blood T cell repertoires in COVID-19. Profiling relied on immunoSEQ multiplex PCR, and the TCRdb table lists in-frame clones only, not all of them. The sample gives 150,000 to 170,000 clones, approximately 80% of which show up once; about 4% is in the top ten. Sequenced input: peripheral blood. All receptors come from an elderly woman with acute or convalescent COVID-19.

The chain couples TRBV7-9 to TRBJ2-1, with TRBD2 identical over 7 bases. With 5 bases clipped from V and 3 bases from J, the junction kept 7 bases outside the gene matches. The CDR3 is 15 residues long. Germline V gene sequence: CDR1 SEHNR, CDR2 FQNEAQ (reference sequence). CDR3 nucleotide sequence: TGTGCCAGCAGCGTCGTCGGCGGGAGCTACAATGAGCAGTTCTTC. It yields the protein CASSVVGGSYNEQFF.

V is TRBV7-8 and J is TRBJ2-3; D possibly corresponds to TRBD2 (5 bases). The CDR3 length is 12 residues. The V end lost 5 bases, the J end lost 6 bases, and 9 bases lay between the germline ends. Germline lookup yields CDR1 SGHVS and CDR2 FQNEAQ. The CDR3 nucleotides read TGTGCCAGCAGCCAGCGGTTCGATACGCAGTATTTT. Amino acid sequence: CASSQRFDTQYF.

This clone was recorded a few times. The V call is TRBV5-1, the J call TRBJ1-1; no firm D call. V lost 6 bases and J 5 bases, leaving 17 bases between the germline ends. The length of the CDR3 is 14 residues. Germline loops: CDR1 SGHRS, CDR2 YFSETQ. CDR3 nucleotides: TGCGCCAGCACCGAATCCCCTAGAGATACTGAAGCTTTCTTT. This encodes CASTESPRDTEAFF.

The genes are TRBV28 and TRBJ1-2, with 9 bases identical to TRBD1. The ends lost 4 bases at V and 4 bases at J; junction bases unmatched: 7. Germline V lookup: CDR1 MDHEN, CDR2 SYDVKM. CDR3 length: 15 residues. The CDR3: CASSSPGQGSYGYTF. The CDR3 coding sequence is TGTGCCAGCAGTTCCCCGGGACAGGGCTCCTATGGCTACACCTTC.

The rearrangement links TRBV18 to TRBJ2-7; no firm D call. The V end lost 0 bases, the J end lost 6 bases, and 18 bases lay between the germline ends. CDR1 and CDR2 from the germline V gene are KGHSH and LQKENI. There are 16 residues in the CDR3. CDR3 in DNA: TGTGCCAGCTCACCACCTGGCTTAGTAGTGACGGGCGAGCAGTACTTC. The encoded protein is CASSPPGLVVTGEQYF.

This rearrangement joins TRBV6-2 or TRBV6-3 to TRBJ1-6; D is undetermined. The germline V and J ends were trimmed by 2 bases and 8 bases, with 13 bases remaining between them. CDR3 length equals 15 residues. The V gene's germline CDR1 is MNHEY and CDR2 SVGEGT. The CDR3 nucleotides are TGTGCCAGCAGTTACGCGGGGAGTGGAGATTCACCCCTCCACTTT. Residues: CASSYAGSGDSPLHF.

J is TRBJ1-3 and V is TRBV5-8; D perhaps matches TRBD1 (6 bases). The length of the CDR3 is 16 residues. V dropped 3 bases and J dropped 2 bases, with 15 bases sitting between them. Germline V lookup: CDR1 SGHTS, CDR2 YDEGEE. The CDR3 nucleotides are TGTGCCAGCAGCTACCCGGGGGGCATAGCTGGAAACACCATATATTTT. Protein: CASSYPGGIAGNTIYF.

This clone was counted a single time. V usage is TRBV3-1 (or the pseudogene TRBV3-2) and J usage is TRBJ2-2; 11 positions match TRBD2. From germline, CDR1 is LGHDT and CDR2 YNNKEL (reference sequence). The CDR3 totals 15 residues. Trimming at V came to 4 bases and at J to 6 bases, leaving 4 bases not matched to a gene. CDR3 loop: CASSPVAGGPGELFF. The CDR3 bases are TGTGCCAGCAGCCCCGTAGCGGGAGGGCCCGGGGAGCTGTTTTTT.